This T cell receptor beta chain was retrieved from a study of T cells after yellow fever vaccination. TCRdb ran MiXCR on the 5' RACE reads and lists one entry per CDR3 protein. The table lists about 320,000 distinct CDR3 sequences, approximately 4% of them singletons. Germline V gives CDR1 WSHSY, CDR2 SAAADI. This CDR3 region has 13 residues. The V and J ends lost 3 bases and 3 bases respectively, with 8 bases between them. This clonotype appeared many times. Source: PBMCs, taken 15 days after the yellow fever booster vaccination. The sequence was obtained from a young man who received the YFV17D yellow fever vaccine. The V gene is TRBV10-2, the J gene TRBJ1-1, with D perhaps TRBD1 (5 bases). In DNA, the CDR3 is TGCGCCAGCAGTGAAGGGGAGGACACTGAAGCTTTCTTT. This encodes CASSEGEDTEAFF.